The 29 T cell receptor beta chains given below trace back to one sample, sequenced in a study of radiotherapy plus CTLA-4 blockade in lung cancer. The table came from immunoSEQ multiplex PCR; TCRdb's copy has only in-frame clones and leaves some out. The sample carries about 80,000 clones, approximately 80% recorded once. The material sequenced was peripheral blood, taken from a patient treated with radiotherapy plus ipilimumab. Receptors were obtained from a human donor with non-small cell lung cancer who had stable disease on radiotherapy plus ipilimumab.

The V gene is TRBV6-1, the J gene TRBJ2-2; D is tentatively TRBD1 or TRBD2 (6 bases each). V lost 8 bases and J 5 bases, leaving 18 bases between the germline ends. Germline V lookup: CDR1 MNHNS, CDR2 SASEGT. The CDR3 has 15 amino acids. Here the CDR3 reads CASEVSGAGTGELFF. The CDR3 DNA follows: TGTGCCAGCGAGGTTTCGGGGGCTGGGACCGGGGAGCTGTTTTTT.

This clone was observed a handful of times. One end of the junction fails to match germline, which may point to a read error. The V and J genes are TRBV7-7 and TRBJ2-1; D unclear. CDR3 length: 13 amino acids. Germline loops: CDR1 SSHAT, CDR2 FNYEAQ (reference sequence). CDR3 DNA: TGTGCTAGCAGCGAACTCGACGGCAATGAGCAGTTCTTC. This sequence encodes CASSELDGNEQFF.

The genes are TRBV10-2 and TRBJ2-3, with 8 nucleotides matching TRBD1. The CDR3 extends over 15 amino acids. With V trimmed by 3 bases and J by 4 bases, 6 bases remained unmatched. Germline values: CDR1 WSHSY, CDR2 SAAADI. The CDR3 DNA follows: TGCGCCAGCAGTGACAGGGGGCGCCAATCAGATACGCAGTATTTT. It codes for CASSDRGRQSDTQYF.

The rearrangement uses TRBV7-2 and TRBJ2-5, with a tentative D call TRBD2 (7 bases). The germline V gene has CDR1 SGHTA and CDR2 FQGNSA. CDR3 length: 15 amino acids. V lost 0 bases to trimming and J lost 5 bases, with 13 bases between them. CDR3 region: CASSLAGGPRETQYF. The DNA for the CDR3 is TGTGCCAGCAGCTTAGCGGGGGGGCCAAGGGAGACCCAGTACTTC.

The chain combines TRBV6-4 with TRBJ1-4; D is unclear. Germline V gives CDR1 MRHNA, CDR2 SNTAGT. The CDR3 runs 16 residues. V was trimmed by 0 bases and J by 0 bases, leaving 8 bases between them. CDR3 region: CASSDSFTATNEKLFF. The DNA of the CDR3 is TGTGCCAGCAGTGACTCGTTCACCGCAACTAATGAAAAACTGTTTTTT.

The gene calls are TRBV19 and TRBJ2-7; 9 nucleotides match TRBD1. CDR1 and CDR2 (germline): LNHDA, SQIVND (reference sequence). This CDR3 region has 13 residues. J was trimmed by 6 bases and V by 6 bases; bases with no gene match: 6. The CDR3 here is CASRARQGGEQYF. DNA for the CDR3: TGTGCCAGTAGAGCCCGACAGGGGGGCGAGCAGTACTTC.

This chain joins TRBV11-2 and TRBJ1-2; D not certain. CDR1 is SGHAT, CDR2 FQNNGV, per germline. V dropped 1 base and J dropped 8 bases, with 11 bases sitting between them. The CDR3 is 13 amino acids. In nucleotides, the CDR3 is TGTGCCAGCAGCTTAGCCCGGGGAACGGGCTACACCTTC. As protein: CASSLARGTGYTF.

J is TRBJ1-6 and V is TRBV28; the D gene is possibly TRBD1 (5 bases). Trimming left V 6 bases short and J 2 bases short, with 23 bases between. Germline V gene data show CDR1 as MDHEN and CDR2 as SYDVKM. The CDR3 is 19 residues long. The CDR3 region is CASSYPGVRASPYNSPLHF. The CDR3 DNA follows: TGTGCCAGCAGCTACCCCGGAGTCAGGGCGAGCCCCTATAATTCACCCCTCCACTTT. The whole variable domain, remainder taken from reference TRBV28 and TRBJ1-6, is DVKVTQSSRYLVKRTGEKVFLECVQDMDHENMFWYRQDPGLGLRLIYFSYDVKMKEKGDIPEGYSVSREKKERFSLILESASTNQTSMYLCASSYPGVRASPYNSPLHFGNGTRLTVT.

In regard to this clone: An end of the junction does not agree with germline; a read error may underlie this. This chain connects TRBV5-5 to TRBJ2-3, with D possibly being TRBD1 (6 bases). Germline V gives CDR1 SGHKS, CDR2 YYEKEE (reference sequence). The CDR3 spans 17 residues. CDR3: CANSVPGTQPRTDTQYF. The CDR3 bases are TGTGCCAACAGCGTACCCGGGACACAACCCCGCACAGATACGCAGTATTTT.

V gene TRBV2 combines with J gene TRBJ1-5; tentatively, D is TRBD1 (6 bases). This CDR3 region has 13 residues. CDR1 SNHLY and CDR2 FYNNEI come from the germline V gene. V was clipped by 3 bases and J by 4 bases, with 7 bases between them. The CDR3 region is CASSEQGNQPQHF. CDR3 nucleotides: TGTGCCAGCAGTGAGCAGGGGAATCAGCCCCAGCATTTT.

The CDR3 loop is CASSLTNLNGYTF. The CDR3 nucleotides read TGTGCCAGCAGCTTGACAAACTTGAATGGCTACACCTTC. The chain employs TRBV11-2 and TRBJ1-2; D unclear. The V gene's germline CDR1 is SGHAT and CDR2 FQNNGV. Trimming took off 3 bases at V and 6 bases at J, with 11 bases between the two ends. This CDR3 spans 13 amino acids.

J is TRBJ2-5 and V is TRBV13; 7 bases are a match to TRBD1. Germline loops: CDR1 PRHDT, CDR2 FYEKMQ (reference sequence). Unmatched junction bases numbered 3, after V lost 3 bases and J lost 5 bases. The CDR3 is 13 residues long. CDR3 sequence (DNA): TGTGCCAGCAGCTTTTACAGGGGTGAGACCCAGTACTTC. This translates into CASSFYRGETQYF.

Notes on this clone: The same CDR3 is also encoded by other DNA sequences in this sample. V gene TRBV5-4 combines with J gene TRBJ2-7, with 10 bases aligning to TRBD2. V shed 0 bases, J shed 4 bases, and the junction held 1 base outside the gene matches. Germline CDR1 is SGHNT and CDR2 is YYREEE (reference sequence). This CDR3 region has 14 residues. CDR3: CASSLEREGYEQYF. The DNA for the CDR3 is TGTGCCAGCAGCTTGGAGCGGGAGGGTTACGAGCAGTACTTC.

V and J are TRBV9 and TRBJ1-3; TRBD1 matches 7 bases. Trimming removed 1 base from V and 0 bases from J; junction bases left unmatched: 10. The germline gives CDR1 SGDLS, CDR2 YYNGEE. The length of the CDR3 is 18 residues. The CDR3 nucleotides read TGTGCCAGCAGCGTATCCTCGACAGGGAGGGTCTCTGGAAACACCATATATTTT. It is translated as CASSVSSTGRVSGNTIYF.

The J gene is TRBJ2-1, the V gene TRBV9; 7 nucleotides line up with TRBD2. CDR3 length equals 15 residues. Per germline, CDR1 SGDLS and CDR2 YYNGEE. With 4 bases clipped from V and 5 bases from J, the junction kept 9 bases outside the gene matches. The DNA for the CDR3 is TGTGCCAGCAGCACCCAAGGGACTACCAACAATGAGCAGTTCTTC. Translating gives CASSTQGTTNNEQFF.

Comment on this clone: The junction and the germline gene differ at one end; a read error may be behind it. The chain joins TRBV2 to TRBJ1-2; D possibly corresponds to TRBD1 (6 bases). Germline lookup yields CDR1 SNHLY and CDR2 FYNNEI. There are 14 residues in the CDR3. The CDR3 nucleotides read TGTGCCAGCAGCGAAGGACAGAAAATCTATGGCTACACCTTC. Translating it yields CASSEGQKIYGYTF.

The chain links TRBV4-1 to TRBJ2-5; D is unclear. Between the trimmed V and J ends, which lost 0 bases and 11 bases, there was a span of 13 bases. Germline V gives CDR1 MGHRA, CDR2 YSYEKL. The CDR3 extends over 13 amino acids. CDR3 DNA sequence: TGCGCCAGCAGCCAAGATTCCCTAGGGCCACAGTACTTC. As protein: CASSQDSLGPQYF.

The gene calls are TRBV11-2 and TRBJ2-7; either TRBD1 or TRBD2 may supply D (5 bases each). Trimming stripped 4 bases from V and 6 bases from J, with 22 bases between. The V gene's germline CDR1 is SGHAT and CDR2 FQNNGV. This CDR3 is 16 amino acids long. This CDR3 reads CASSYPRQRVVGEQYF. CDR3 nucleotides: TGTGCCAGCAGCTACCCCCGACAGAGGGTAGTAGGCGAGCAGTACTTC.

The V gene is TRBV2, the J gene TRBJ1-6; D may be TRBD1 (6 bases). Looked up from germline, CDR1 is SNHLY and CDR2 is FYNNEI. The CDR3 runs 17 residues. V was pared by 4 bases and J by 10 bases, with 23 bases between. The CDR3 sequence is CASSVHREGITKSPLHF. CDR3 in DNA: TGTGCCAGCAGTGTTCACAGGGAGGGTATTACTAAGTCACCCCTCCACTTT.

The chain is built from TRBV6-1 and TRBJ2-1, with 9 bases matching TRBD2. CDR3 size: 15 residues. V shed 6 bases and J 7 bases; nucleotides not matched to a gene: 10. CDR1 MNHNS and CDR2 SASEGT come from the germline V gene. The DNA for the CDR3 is TGTGCCAGCAGCGGTCGACTAGCGGCAGGGAATGAGCAGTTCTTC. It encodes CASSGRLAAGNEQFF.

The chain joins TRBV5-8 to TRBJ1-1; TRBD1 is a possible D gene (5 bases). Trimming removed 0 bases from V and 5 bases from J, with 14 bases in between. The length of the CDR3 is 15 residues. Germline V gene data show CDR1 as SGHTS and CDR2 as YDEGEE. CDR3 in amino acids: CASSLDPGLWTEAFF. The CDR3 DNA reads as TGTGCCAGCAGCTTGGATCCGGGACTATGGACTGAAGCTTTCTTT.

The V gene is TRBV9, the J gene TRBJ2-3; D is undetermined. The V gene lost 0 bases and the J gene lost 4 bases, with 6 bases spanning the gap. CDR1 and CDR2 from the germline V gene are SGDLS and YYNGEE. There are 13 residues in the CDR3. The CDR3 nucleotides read TGTGCCAGCAGCGTAGGGGATGCAGATACGCAGTATTTT. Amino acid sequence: CASSVGDADTQYF. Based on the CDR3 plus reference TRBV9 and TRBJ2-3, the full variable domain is DSGVTQTPKHLITATGQRVTLRCSPRSGDLSVYWYQQSLDQGLQFLIQYYNGEERAKGNILERFSAQQFPDLHSELNLSSLELGDSALYFCASSVGDADTQYFGPGTRLTVL.

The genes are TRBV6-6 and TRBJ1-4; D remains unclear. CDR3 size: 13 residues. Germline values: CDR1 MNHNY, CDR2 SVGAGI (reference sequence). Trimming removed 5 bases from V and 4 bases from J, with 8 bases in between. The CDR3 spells CASSRDFNEKLFF. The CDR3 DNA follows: TGTGCCAGCAGTCGAGATTTTAATGAAAAACTGTTTTTT.

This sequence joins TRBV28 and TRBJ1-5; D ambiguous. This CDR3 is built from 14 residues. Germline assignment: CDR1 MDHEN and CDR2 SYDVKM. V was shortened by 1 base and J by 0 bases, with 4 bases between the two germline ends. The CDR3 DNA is TGTGCCAGCAGTTTATTCCTTAGCAATCAGCCCCAGCATTTT. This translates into CASSLFLSNQPQHF. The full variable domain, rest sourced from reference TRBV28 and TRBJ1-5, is DVKVTQSSRYLVKRTGEKVFLECVQDMDHENMFWYRQDPGLGLRLIYFSYDVKMKEKGDIPEGYSVSREKKERFSLILESASTNQTSMYLCASSLFLSNQPQHFGDGTRLSIL.

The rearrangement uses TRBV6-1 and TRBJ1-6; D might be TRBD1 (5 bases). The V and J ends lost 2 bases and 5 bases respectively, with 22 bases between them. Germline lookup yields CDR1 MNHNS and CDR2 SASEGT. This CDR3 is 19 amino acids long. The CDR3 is CASSELSMSRWGNNSPLHF. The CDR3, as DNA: TGTGCCAGCAGTGAATTGTCTATGTCGCGATGGGGCAATAATTCACCCCTCCACTTT.

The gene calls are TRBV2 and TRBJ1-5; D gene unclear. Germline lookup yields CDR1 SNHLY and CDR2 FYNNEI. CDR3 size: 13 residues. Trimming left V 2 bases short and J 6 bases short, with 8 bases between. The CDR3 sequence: CASSENPSQPQHF. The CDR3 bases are TGTGCCAGCAGTGAAAACCCCAGTCAGCCCCAGCATTTT.

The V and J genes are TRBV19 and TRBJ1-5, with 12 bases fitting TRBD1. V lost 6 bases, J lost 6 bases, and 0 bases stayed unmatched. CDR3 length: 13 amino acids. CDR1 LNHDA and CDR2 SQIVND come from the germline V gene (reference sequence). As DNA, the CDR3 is TGTGCCAGTAGGGGACAGGGGGCTCAGCCCCAGCATTTT. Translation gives CASRGQGAQPQHF.

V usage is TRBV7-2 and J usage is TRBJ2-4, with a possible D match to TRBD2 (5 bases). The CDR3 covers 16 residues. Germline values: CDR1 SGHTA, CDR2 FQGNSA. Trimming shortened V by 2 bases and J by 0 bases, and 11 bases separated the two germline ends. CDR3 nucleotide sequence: TGTGCCAGCAGCTTAAGCGGCGTGTTAGCCAAAAACATTCAGTACTTC. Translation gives CASSLSGVLAKNIQYF.

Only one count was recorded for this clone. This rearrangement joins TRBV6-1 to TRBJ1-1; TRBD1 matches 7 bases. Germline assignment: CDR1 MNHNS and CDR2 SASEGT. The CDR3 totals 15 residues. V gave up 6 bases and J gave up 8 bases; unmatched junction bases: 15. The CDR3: CASRVGTDGVKEAFF. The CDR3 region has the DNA TGTGCCAGCAGGGTGGGGACAGACGGAGTAAAAGAAGCTTTCTTT.